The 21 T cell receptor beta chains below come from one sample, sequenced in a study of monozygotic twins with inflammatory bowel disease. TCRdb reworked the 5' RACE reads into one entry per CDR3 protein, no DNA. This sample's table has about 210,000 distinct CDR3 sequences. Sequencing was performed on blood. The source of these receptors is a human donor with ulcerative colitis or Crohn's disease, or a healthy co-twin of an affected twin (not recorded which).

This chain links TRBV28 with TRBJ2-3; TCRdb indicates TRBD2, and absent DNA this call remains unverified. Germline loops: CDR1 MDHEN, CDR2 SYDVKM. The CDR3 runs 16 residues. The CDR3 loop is CASTLVGGVRADTQYF.

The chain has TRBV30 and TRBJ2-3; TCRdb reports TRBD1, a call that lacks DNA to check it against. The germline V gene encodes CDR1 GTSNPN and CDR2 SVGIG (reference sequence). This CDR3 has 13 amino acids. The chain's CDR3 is CACPQGATDTQYF.

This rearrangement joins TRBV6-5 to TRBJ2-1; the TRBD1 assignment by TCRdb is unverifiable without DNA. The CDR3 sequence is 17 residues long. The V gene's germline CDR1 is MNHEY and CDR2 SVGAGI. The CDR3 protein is CASSYSTVGLSYNEQFF.

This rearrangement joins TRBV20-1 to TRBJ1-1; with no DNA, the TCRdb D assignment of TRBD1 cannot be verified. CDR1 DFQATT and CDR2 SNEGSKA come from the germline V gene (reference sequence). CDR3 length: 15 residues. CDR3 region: CSASGLGTVNTEAFF.

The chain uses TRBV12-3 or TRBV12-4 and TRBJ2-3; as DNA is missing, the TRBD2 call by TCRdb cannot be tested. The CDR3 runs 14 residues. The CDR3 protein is CASSLGGRSDTQYF.

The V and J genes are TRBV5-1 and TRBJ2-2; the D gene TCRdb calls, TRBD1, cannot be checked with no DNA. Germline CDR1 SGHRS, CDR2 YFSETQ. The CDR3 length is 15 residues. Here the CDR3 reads CASSQTALNTGELFF.

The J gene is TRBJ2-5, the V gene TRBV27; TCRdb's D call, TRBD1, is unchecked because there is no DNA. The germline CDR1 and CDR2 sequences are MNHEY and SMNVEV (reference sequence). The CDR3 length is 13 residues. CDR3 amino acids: CASKDRDQETQYF.

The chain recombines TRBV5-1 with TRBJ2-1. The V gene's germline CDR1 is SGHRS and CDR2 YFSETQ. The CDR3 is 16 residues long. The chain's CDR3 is CASSLLVKGTYNEQFF.

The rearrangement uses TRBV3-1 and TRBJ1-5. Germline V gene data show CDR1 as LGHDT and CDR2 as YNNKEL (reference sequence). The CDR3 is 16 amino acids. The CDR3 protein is CASSQARKESNQPQHF.

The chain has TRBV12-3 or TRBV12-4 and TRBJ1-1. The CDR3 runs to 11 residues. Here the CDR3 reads CASSASTEAFF.

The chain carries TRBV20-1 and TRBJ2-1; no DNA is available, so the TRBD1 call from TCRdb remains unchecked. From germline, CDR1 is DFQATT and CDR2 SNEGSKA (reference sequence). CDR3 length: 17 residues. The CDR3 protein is CSASAIIRTGEDNEQFF.

CDR3 amino acids: CASSTQGSQPQHF. The chain has TRBV7-2 and TRBJ1-5; TCRdb indicates TRBD1, and absent DNA this call remains unverified. The V gene's germline CDR1 is SGHTA and CDR2 FQGNSA. CDR3 length equals 13 residues.

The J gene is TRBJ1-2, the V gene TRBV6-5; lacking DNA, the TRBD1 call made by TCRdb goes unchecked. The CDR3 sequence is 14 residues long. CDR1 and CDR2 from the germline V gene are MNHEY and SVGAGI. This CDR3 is CASSYYRGSYGYTF.

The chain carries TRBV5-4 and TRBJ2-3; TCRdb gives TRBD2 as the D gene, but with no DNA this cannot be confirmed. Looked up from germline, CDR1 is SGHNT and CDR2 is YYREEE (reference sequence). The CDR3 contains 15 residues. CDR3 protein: CASSLASREGGTQYF.

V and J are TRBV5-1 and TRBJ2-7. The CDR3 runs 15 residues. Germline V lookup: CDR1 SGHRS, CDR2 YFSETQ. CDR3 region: CASSIAASGSYEQYF.

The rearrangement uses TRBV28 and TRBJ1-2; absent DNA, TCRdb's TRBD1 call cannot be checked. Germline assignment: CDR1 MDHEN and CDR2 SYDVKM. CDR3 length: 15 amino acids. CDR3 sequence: CASSPVDRVGYGYTF.

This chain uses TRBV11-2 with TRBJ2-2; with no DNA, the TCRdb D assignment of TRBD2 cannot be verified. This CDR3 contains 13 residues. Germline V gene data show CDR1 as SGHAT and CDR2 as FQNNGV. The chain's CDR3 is CASRANSGGELFF.

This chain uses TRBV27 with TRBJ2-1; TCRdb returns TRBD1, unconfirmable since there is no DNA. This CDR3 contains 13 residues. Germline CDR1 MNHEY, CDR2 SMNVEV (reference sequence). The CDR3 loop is CASSPPNYNEQFF.

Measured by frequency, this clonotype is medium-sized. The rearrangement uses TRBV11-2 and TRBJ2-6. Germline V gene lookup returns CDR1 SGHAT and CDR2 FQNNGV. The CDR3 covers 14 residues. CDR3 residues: CASSSRTGANVLTF.

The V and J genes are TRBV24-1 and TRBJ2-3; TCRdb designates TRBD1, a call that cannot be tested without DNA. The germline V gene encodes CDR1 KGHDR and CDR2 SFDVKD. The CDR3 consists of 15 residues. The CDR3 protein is CATSDPQTDTDTQYF.

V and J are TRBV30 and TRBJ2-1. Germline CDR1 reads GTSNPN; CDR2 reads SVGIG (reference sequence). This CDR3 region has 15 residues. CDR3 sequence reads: CAWSALLASYNEQFF.